The sequence of this T cell receptor beta chain was determined in a study of control samples from healthy donors and cancer patients. As regards this clone: Its ends do not fully match the called genes, so a read error is possible.

Profiled with immunoSEQ multiplex PCR; TCRdb holds only in-frame clones, not every one. The sample yields approximately 44,000 clones, 70% seen once. Germline lookup yields CDR1 MDHEN and CDR2 SYDVKM. The CDR3 is 11 residues long. Sequenced: formalin-fixed, paraffin-embedded tissue. The chain is built from TRBV28 and TRBJ2-7; D unresolved. The TCR originated in a male donor with melanoma. CDR3 protein: CATSTRAVQYF. CDR3 DNA sequence: TGCGCCACATCAACTCGTGCCGTTCAGTACTTC.